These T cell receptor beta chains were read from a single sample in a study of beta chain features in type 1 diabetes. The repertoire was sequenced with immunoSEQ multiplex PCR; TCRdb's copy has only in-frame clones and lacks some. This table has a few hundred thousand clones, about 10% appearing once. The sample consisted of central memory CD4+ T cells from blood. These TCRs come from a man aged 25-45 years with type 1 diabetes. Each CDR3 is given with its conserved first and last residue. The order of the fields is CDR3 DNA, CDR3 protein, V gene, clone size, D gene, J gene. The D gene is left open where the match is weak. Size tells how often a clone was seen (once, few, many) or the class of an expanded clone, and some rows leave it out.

TGTGCCAGCAGCTCCTTGGGAGGGGCGGGGGAGCAGTTCTTC | CASSSLGGAGEQFF | TRBV7-2 | few | TRBD2 | TRBJ2-1
TGTGCCAGCAGCTCCAGACAGGGAGAGGAAAAACTGTTTTTT | CASSSRQGEEKLFF | TRBV7-2 | NA | TRBD1 | TRBJ1-4
TGTGCCAGCAACCCTTCTGGGGCCAACGTCCTGACTTTC | CASNPSGANVLTF | TRBV27 | few | NA | TRBJ2-6
TGTGCCAGCAGCCTCCGGGACCCTCAGACGGAGACCCAGTACTTC | CASSLRDPQTETQYF | TRBV11-2 | NA | NA | TRBJ2-5
TGCGCCAGCAGCCAAGCAGGGAATAAGAAGAACTATGGCTACACCTTC | CASSQAGNKKNYGYTF | TRBV7-2 | few | NA | TRBJ1-2
TGTGCCAGCGTTTCGGGGGGCGCGGGTTCTGAAGCTTTCTTT | CASVSGGAGSEAFF | TRBV28 | NA | NA | TRBJ1-1
TGCGCCAGCAGCCGAGAACAGGGCCCGGGTCAGCCCCAGCATTTT | CASSREQGPGQPQHF | TRBV4-3 | NA | NA | TRBJ1-5
TGTGCCAGCAGCTTAGTGGGGGGCAAGGAGACCCAGTACTTC | CASSLVGGKETQYF | TRBV7-6 | few | NA | TRBJ2-5
TGTGCCAGCAGCTTGTCTGGGGCACGGGAGACCCAGTACTTC | CASSLSGARETQYF | TRBV7-9 | many | NA | TRBJ2-5
NA | CASSQRVGQGAEEYF | TRBV14 | NA | NA | TRBJ2-3
TGTGCCAGCTCACCAACGGGGGCGGACACTGAAGCTTTCTTT | CASSPTGADTEAFF | TRBV18 | many | NA | TRBJ1-1
TGCAGCGTCCGTCCGCCCATGAACACTGAAGCTTTCTTT | CSVRPPMNTEAFF | TRBV29-1 | NA | NA | TRBJ1-1
TGTGCCAGCAGCTTAGCTAACGGCAATCAGCCCCAGCATTTT | CASSLANGNQPQHF | TRBV7-9 | NA | NA | TRBJ1-5
TGTGCCACCCAGAGCGGGGAAGGGGTTTACAATGAGCAGTTCTTC | CATQSGEGVYNEQFF | TRBV19 | few | TRBD2 | TRBJ2-1
TGTGCCAGCAGTTACATACCGGGGCCTAACTACAATGAGCAGTTCTTC | CASSYIPGPNYNEQFF | TRBV6-5 | few | NA | TRBJ2-1
TGCGCCAGCAGCTTGGTTAGCGGGTCCGGGTACGAGCAGTACTTC | CASSLVSGSGYEQYF | TRBV5-1 | NA | TRBD2 | TRBJ2-7
TGTGCCAGCAGTTCCGCGGGCTCCTACGAGCAGTACTTC | CASSSAGSYEQYF | TRBV6-1 | few | NA | TRBJ2-7
TGCGCCAGCAGCCCCGGGCTTAATGAAAAACTGTTTTTT | CASSPGLNEKLFF | TRBV5-1 | few | NA | TRBJ1-4
TGTGCCAGCGGGGATCAAAAAGCTTTCTTT | CASGDQKAFF | TRBV6-6 | NA | NA | TRBJ1-1
TGCGCCAGCAGCCAAGGTCTAGCGGATGGGCAAGAGACCCAGTACTTC | CASSQGLADGQETQYF | TRBV4-3 | few | TRBD2 | TRBJ2-5
TGTGCCAGCAGCTTGCGAGGGGCCAATCAGCCCCAGCATTTT | CASSLRGANQPQHF | TRBV5-4 | NA | NA | TRBJ1-5
TGTGCCAGCAGCTTGGACAGGGGGCAGGGGAGAACTGAAGCTTTCTTT | CASSLDRGQGRTEAFF | TRBV11-1 | few | TRBD1 | TRBJ1-1
TGTGCCAGCAGCTGGACAGTGGGACCATATGGCTACACCTTC | CASSWTVGPYGYTF | TRBV7-9 | NA | NA | TRBJ1-2
TGTGCCAGCAGCTTAGGAGGGCTCTCCGGAAACACCATATATTTT | CASSLGGLSGNTIYF | TRBV7-6 | few | NA | TRBJ1-3
TGTGCCAGCAGCCAAGCCACTAGCGGGAGCTACAATGAGCAGTTCTTC | CASSQATSGSYNEQFF | TRBV7-2 | few | TRBD2 | TRBJ2-1
TGTGCCTGGAGTGTCGGAGGGGAAGCTTTCTTT | CAWSVGGEAFF | TRBV30 | NA | NA | TRBJ1-1
TGTGCCAGCAGCTTATACAGGGGAGGGCAAACTGAAGCTTTCTTT | CASSLYRGGQTEAFF | TRBV7-2 | few | TRBD1 | TRBJ1-1
TGTGCCAGCAGCTTAGGCAGGGGGGAGACCCAGTACTTC | CASSLGRGETQYF | TRBV7-2 | NA | TRBD1 | TRBJ2-5
TGCGCCAGCAGCCCGATGACAGAAGCCTCTCGCTACGAGCAGTACTTC | CASSPMTEASRYEQYF | TRBV5-1 | few | NA | TRBJ2-7
TGTGCCAGCAGAGCAGGACAGGGCACAGATACGCAGTATTTT | CASRAGQGTDTQYF | TRBV5-4 | few | TRBD1 | TRBJ2-3
TGTGCCAGCAGCTTAGACCAAGGGGGCTTGGTATCCGGGGAGCTGTTTTTT | CASSLDQGGLVSGELFF | TRBV11-2 | few | TRBD1 | TRBJ2-2
TGTGCCAGCAGCTCCGGGACAGGGGGCGAGACCCAGTACTTC | CASSSGTGGETQYF | TRBV7-6 | few | TRBD1 | TRBJ2-5
TGTGCCAGCAGTGTCGCCGGGTTTTTACCTTTCTTT | CASSVAGFLPFF | TRBV6-1 | NA | NA | TRBJ1-1
TGTGCCACCGACCCAGGGCAGGGTTTAGGACAAGAGACCCAGTACTTC | CATDPGQGLGQETQYF | TRBV19 | NA | NA | TRBJ2-5
TGTGCCAGCAGTGACTACAACGGGGAGCTGTTTTTT | CASSDYNGELFF | TRBV6-4 | NA | NA | TRBJ2-2
TGCGCCAGCAGCTTCCGAGTTAATCTGGGCACTGAAGCTTTCTTT | CASSFRVNLGTEAFF | TRBV5-1 | NA | NA | TRBJ1-1
TGTGCCAGCAGTTACTCTTCAATAGATACGCAGTATTTT | CASSYSSIDTQYF | TRBV6-5 | NA | NA | TRBJ2-3
TGTGCCAGCAGACTAGCGGGAGGGCTGAATGAGCAGTTCTTC | CASRLAGGLNEQFF | TRBV11-2 | many | TRBD2 | TRBJ2-1
TGTGCCAGCAGTGAAGCGGGAGGAGTCAAAAACATTCAGTACTTC | CASSEAGGVKNIQYF | TRBV6-1 | few | NA | TRBJ2-4
TGTGCCAGCAGTGAGGGGGGAGAAGCTTTCTTT | CASSEGGEAFF | TRBV6-1 | few | NA | TRBJ1-1
TGTGCCAGCAGTTACTCGACCACCGGGGCCGGCTATGGCTACACCTTC | CASSYSTTGAGYGYTF | TRBV6-5 | few | NA | TRBJ1-2
TGTGCCAGCGACCCGGGACAGAAAAAGTGGGATACGCAGTATTTT | CASDPGQKKWDTQYF | TRBV28 | few | TRBD1 | TRBJ2-3
TGTGCCAGCAGCTCACAGGGAGATACGCAGTATTTT | CASSSQGDTQYF | TRBV7-9 | NA | NA | TRBJ2-3
TGCGCCAGCAGTGAGTCGGACCGGGTGGGCTACACCTTC | CASSESDRVGYTF | TRBV10-1 | NA | NA | TRBJ1-2
TGTGCCAGCATCAGAGGACAGAAAGAGACCCAGTACTTC | CASIRGQKETQYF | TRBV7-9 | many | NA | TRBJ2-5
TGTGCCAGTAGTTGGGGAGGCCTTTCAAACTATGGCTACACCTTC | CASSWGGLSNYGYTF | TRBV19 | few | NA | TRBJ1-2
TGCGCCAGCAGTCTTGACAGGGGGCCCACCGGGGAGCTGTTTTTT | CASSLDRGPTGELFF | TRBV5-1 | NA | TRBD1 | TRBJ2-2